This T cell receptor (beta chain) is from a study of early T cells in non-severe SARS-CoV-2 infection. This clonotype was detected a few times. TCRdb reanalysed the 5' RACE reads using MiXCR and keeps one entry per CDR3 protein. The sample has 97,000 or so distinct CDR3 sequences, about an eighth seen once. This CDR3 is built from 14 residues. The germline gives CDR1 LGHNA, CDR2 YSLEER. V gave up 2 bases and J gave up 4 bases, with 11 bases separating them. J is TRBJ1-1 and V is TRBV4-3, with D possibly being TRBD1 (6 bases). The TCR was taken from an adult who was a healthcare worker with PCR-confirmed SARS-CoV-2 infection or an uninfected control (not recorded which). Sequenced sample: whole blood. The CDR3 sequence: CASSQTGSVTEAFF. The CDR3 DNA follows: TGCGCCAGCAGCCAAACAGGGTCGGTCACTGAAGCTTTCTTT.